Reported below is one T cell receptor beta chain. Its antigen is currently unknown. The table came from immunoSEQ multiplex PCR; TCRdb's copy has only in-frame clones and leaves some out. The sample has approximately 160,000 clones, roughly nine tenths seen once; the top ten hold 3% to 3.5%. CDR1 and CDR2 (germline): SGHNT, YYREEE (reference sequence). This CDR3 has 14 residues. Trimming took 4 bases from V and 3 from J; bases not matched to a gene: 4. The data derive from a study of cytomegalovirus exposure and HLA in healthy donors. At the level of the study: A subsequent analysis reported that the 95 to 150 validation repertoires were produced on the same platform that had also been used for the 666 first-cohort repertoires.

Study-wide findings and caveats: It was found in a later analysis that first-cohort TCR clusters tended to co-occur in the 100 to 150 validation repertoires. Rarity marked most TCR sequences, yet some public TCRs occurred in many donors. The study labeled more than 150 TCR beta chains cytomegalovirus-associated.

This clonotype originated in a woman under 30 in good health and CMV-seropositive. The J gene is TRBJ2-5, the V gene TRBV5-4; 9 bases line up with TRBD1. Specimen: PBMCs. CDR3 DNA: TGTGCCAGCAGCACGTGGACAGGGGAAGAGACCCAGTACTTC. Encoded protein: CASSTWTGEETQYF. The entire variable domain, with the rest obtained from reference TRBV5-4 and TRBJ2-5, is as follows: ETGVTQSPTHLIKTRGQQVTLRCSSQSGHNTVSWYQQALGQGPQFIFQYYREEENGRGNFPPRFSGLQFPNYSSELNVNALELDDSALYLCASSTWTGEETQYFGPGTRLLVL.